The 27 T cell receptor beta chains given below trace back to one sample, sequenced in a study of T cells in Graves' hyperthyroidism and ophthalmopathy. Using RNA transcripts as the source, TCR beta CDR3 regions were amplified. Primed by the HTBI set, a first-round RT-PCR was run on the TCR CDR3. TCRdb analysed the multiplex PCR reads with MiXCR anew, one entry per CDR3 protein. The table shows some 270,000 distinct CDR3 sequences, with 13% occurring only once. Input material: blood. The receptors stem from a woman aged 30 to 39 with Graves' hyperthyroidism that later progressed to Graves' ophthalmopathy.

This clonotype was seen at least ten times. The CDR3 DNA is TGTGCCAGCATCGGGAACAGGGCGAACACCGGGGAGCTGTTTTTT. This gives the protein CASIGNRANTGELFF. V is TRBV10-3 and J is TRBJ2-2, with a weak D call TRBD1 (6 bases). Trimming took 10 bases from V and 0 from J, leaving 15 bases between them. Germline V gene lookup returns CDR1 ENHRY and CDR2 SYGVKD. This CDR3 contains 15 residues.

This clonotype appeared a few times. The rearrangement joins TRBV6-2 or TRBV6-3 to TRBJ2-7; D unresolved. Trimming pared 2 bases from V and 2 bases from J, leaving 10 bases between. CDR1 is MNHEY, CDR2 SVGEGT, per germline. The CDR3 loop spans 14 amino acids. CDR3 residues: CASSYIPPAYEQYF. The CDR3 bases are TGTGCCAGCAGTTACATCCCCCCGGCCTACGAGCAGTACTTC.

This clonotype was counted ten times or more. CDR3 DNA: TGTGCCAGCAGGGACAGGTCGCATCAGCCCCAGCATTTT. Amino acid sequence: CASRDRSHQPQHF. The chain employs TRBV6-2 or TRBV6-3 and TRBJ1-5; TRBD1 aligns across 7 bases. Trimming took 6 bases from V and 5 from J; bases not matched to a gene: 4. This CDR3 region has 13 residues. CDR1 and CDR2 from the germline V gene are MNHEY and SVGEGT.

The genes are TRBV9 and TRBJ2-5; perhaps TRBD1 as D (7 bases). CDR1 and CDR2 (germline): SGDLS, YYNGEE. The CDR3 runs to 13 residues. Trimming shortened V by 7 bases and J by 0 bases, and 10 bases separated the two germline ends. CDR3 nucleotide sequence: TGTGCCAGCGACAGGGACTACCAAGAGACCCAGTACTTC. This codes for CASDRDYQETQYF.

The V and J genes are TRBV2 and TRBJ2-5; D is possibly TRBD2 (6 bases). V was pared by 4 bases and J by 4 bases, with 16 bases between. This CDR3 has 15 residues. CDR1 and CDR2 from the germline V gene are SNHLY and FYNNEI. As DNA, the CDR3 is TGTGCCAGCAGTGTTCGGGGAGAGGGAGGAGAGACCCAGTACTTC. It codes for CASSVRGEGGETQYF.

The table lists this clonotype with many counts. The chain joins TRBV3-1 to TRBJ2-5; 13 nucleotides agree with TRBD2. The CDR3 has 17 residues. Germline loops: CDR1 LGHDT, CDR2 YNNKEL (reference sequence). V lost 4 bases to trimming and J lost 4 bases; unmatched junction nucleotides: 9. The CDR3 region has the DNA TGTGCCAGCAGCCCGAACCCACTAGCGGGAGGGTTAGAGACCCAGTACTTC. Residues: CASSPNPLAGGLETQYF.

Comment on this clonotype: It may be a read error: a sequence one base away is much more abundant. The V and J genes are TRBV13 and TRBJ1-2; 7 bases map to TRBD1. Germline CDR1 and CDR2: PRHDT and FYEKMQ (reference sequence). There are 13 residues in the CDR3. The CDR3 region has the DNA TGTGCCAACAGCTTTACAGGGGACCATGGCTACACCTTC. This translates into CANSFTGDHGYTF.

This clonotype was detected ten times or more. This chain joins TRBV20-1 and TRBJ2-7; tentatively, D is TRBD2 (6 bases). The CDR3 runs 13 residues. Germline CDR1 and CDR2: DFQATT and SNEGSKA (reference sequence). V lost 4 bases, J lost 4 bases, and 14 bases lay in between. The DNA of the CDR3 is TGCAGTGCTACTTCCGGGGGTGTGTACGAGCAGTACTTC. Its translation is CSATSGGVYEQYF.

There are many counts of this clonotype. In nucleotides, the CDR3 is TGTGCCAGCAGCCTCCGGACTAGCGGGACGAGCACAGATACGCAGTATTTT. Translation gives CASSLRTSGTSTDTQYF. This chain uses TRBV3-1 with TRBJ2-3; 12 nucleotides line up with TRBD2. V trimming: 4 bases; J trimming: 0 bases; junction bases outside the gene matches: 5. There are 17 residues in the CDR3. Germline values: CDR1 LGHDT, CDR2 YNNKEL (reference sequence).

This clonotype occurred many times. The V call is TRBV5-1, the J call TRBJ2-1, with TRBD1 matching over 10 bases. Germline V gene lookup returns CDR1 SGHRS and CDR2 YFSETQ. The CDR3 is 15 amino acids. The trim removed 8 bases at V and 4 bases at J, leaving 9 bases unmatched. The DNA of the CDR3 is TGCGCCAGTAAGATCGGACAGGGGGGGTACAATGAGCAGTTCTTC. Amino acids: CASKIGQGGYNEQFF. Drawing the rest from reference TRBV5-1 and TRBJ2-1, the complete variable domain is KAGVTQTPRYLIKTRGQQVTLSCSPISGHRSVSWYQQTPGQGLQFLFEYFSETQRNKGNFPGRFSGRQFSNSRSEMNVSTLELGDSALYLCASKIGQGGYNEQFFGPGTRLTVL.

This clonotype occurred many times. The chain carries TRBV24-1 and TRBJ2-1, with D maybe TRBD2 (6 bases). The CDR3 consists of 13 residues. V lost 0 bases, J lost 10 bases, and 9 bases lay in between. Germline assignment: CDR1 KGHDR and CDR2 SFDVKD. CDR3 in amino acids: CATSDLWAGEQFF. CDR3 nucleotides: TGTGCCACCAGTGATTTGTGGGCGGGGGAGCAGTTCTTC.

This clonotype was counted many times. The chain links TRBV28 to TRBJ2-7, with D possibly being TRBD1 (8 bases). This CDR3 contains 15 residues. V lost 3 bases to trimming and J lost 9 bases, with 21 bases between them. Germline V gives CDR1 MDHEN, CDR2 SYDVKM. CDR3 sequence: CASSFGEGRGLGQYF. For the CDR3, the DNA is TGTGCCAGCAGTTTTGGGGAGGGCAGGGGGCTTGGGCAGTACTTC.

The table lists this clonotype with many counts. The chain recombines TRBV20-1 with TRBJ2-5; a possible D gene is TRBD1 (5 bases). The CDR3 is made up of 13 amino acids. Looked up from germline, CDR1 is DFQATT and CDR2 is SNEGSKA (reference sequence). V shed 6 bases and J shed 6 bases, with 17 bases lying between them. CDR3 nucleotide sequence: TGCAGTGCCCCTAGGGGTTTGAGAAAGACCCAGTACTTC. Its protein is CSAPRGLRKTQYF.

This clonotype was counted a few times. The chain has TRBV7-9 and TRBJ1-3; D is unresolved. Germline CDR1 is SEHNR and CDR2 is FQNEAQ (reference sequence). The CDR3 has 16 amino acids. Trimming took off 5 bases at V and 0 bases at J, with 14 bases between the two ends. The CDR3 coding sequence is TGTGCCAGCAGCCCCGGAAGTTCTCCCTCTGGAAACACCATATATTTT. It is translated as CASSPGSSPSGNTIYF.

This clonotype was counted at least ten times. This chain links TRBV27 with TRBJ2-7; 7 bases are a match to TRBD2. The CDR3 is 14 amino acids. With 6 bases clipped from V and 3 bases from J, the junction kept 8 bases outside the gene matches. In germline, CDR1 is MNHEY, CDR2 SMNVEV (reference sequence). CDR3 nucleotides: TGTGCCAGCAGACTACGGGGGGATTACTACGAGCAGTACTTC. It yields the protein CASRLRGDYYEQYF.

This clonotype was counted ten times or more. The V and J genes are TRBV20-1 and TRBJ2-3; 10 nucleotides align to TRBD2. The trim removed 5 bases at V and 0 bases at J, leaving 8 bases unmatched. The CDR3 spans 16 residues. CDR1 is DFQATT, CDR2 SNEGSKA, per germline (reference sequence). In DNA form, the CDR3 reads TGCAGTGCTTACCGTAGCGGGAGGAAGAGCACAGATACGCAGTATTTT. Translation gives CSAYRSGRKSTDTQYF.

There are many counts of this clonotype. This rearrangement joins TRBV7-9 to TRBJ2-5; D ambiguous. V was trimmed by 2 bases and J by 3 bases, leaving 7 bases between them. The CDR3 has 13 residues. The germline gives CDR1 SEHNR, CDR2 FQNEAQ (reference sequence). CDR3: CASSLFEEETQYF. CDR3 nucleotides: TGTGCCAGCAGCTTATTCGAGGAAGAGACCCAGTACTTC.

This clonotype was detected ten times or more. The chain joins TRBV11-2 to TRBJ2-2; D may be TRBD2 (5 bases). V was shortened by 7 bases and J by 1 base, with 13 bases between the two germline ends. In germline, CDR1 is SGHAT, CDR2 FQNNGV. The CDR3 length is 15 residues. CDR3 residues: CASTLEGLNTGELFF. The CDR3 nucleotides are TGTGCCAGCACCCTAGAGGGTTTGAACACCGGGGAGCTGTTTTTT.

This clonotype has a handful of counts. The rearrangement links TRBV6-1 to TRBJ1-5, with a possible D match to TRBD1 (5 bases). The CDR3 extends over 18 amino acids. Trimming removed 10 bases from V and 3 bases from J, with 28 bases in between. The germline V gene has CDR1 MNHNS and CDR2 SASEGT. DNA of the CDR3: TGTGCCATCCCTTCCCCGCCTCGACGGGACGCCCCCAATCAGCCCCAGCATTTT. It is translated as CAIPSPPRRDAPNQPQHF.

The chain is built from TRBV4-2 and TRBJ2-4; D not certain. The CDR3 runs to 15 residues. Germline CDR1 reads LGHNA; CDR2 reads YNFKEQ. V was clipped by 0 bases and J by 5 bases, with 11 bases between them. The CDR3 coding sequence is TGTGCCAGCAGCCAAGACAGTAAGGGCGAAAACATTCAGTACTTC. Encoded protein: CASSQDSKGENIQYF.

This clonotype appeared a few times. Written as DNA, the CDR3 is TGCAGTGCCATCCGGACACTTTCTTCTGGGGGCTACACCTTC. Translating gives CSAIRTLSSGGYTF. V and J are TRBV20-1 and TRBJ1-2; TRBD1 might be the D (5 bases). The CDR3 spans 14 residues. Germline-derived CDR1 and CDR2 are DFQATT and SNEGSKA (reference sequence). V lost 6 bases, J lost 8 bases, and 22 bases lay in between.

This clonotype was seen ten or more times. The chain couples TRBV7-9 to TRBJ1-1; D unclear. The CDR3 spans 16 residues. Between the trimmed V and J ends, which lost 6 bases and 3 bases, there was a span of 20 bases. The germline gives CDR1 SEHNR, CDR2 FQNEAQ (reference sequence). The CDR3 loop is CASRPRFGPADTEAFF. The DNA for the CDR3 is TGTGCCAGCAGGCCCCGGTTTGGGCCGGCGGACACTGAAGCTTTCTTT.

This clonotype was seen ten or more times. The chain combines TRBV20-1 with TRBJ1-3; 7 bases line up with TRBD1. The CDR3 is 14 amino acids. Germline lookup yields CDR1 DFQATT and CDR2 SNEGSKA (reference sequence). After removal of 2 bases from V and 4 bases from J, the junction contained 5 bases not matched to a gene. As DNA, the CDR3 is TGCAGTGCTAGACAGGGGGTCTCAGGAAACACCATATATTTT. As protein: CSARQGVSGNTIYF.

There are many counts of this clonotype. This rearrangement joins TRBV28 to TRBJ1-6; D call uncertain. The germline gives CDR1 MDHEN, CDR2 SYDVKM. V was shortened by 6 bases and J by 8 bases, with 8 bases between the two germline ends. CDR3 length equals 12 residues. The CDR3: CASSIRDSPLHF. The CDR3 DNA reads TGTGCCAGCAGCATCCGAGATTCACCCCTCCACTTT.

Ten or more counts support this clonotype. This chain joins TRBV29-1 and TRBJ2-7; a possible D gene is TRBD1 (5 bases). Trimming left V 6 bases short and J 3 bases short, with 12 bases between. Germline values: CDR1 SQVTM, CDR2 ANQGSEA. CDR3 length: 12 amino acids. CDR3 sequence: CSVRTPGYEQYF. The CDR3 region has the DNA TGCAGCGTCAGGACACCCGGCTACGAGCAGTACTTC.

This clonotype was counted at least ten times. The rearrangement uses TRBV5-1 and TRBJ2-1; 7 nucleotides line up with TRBD1. V lost 5 bases to trimming and J lost 2 bases; unmatched junction nucleotides: 7. CDR1 is SGHRS and CDR2 is YFSETQ in the germline V gene. The CDR3 spans 15 residues. The CDR3 loop reads CASRRPGTAYNEQFF. The CDR3 DNA is TGCGCCAGCAGACGACCCGGGACAGCCTACAATGAGCAGTTCTTC.

This clonotype was detected ten times or more. The rearrangement joins TRBV27 to TRBJ2-7, with D maybe TRBD1 (5 bases). Germline lookup yields CDR1 MNHEY and CDR2 SMNVEV (reference sequence). Trimming took 6 bases from V and 0 from J, leaving 9 bases between them. This CDR3 spans 13 amino acids. The CDR3 sequence: CASRETDSYEQYF. CDR3 bases: TGTGCCAGCAGAGAGACAGACTCCTACGAGCAGTACTTC.